What follows are 3 T cell receptor beta chains derived from one specimen sequenced in a study of T cell repertoires in cytomegalovirus infection. Each CDR3 protein gets one entry after TCRdb re-called the reads with MiXCR. The sample lists roughly 500,000 distinct CDR3 sequences; approximately 10% were seen once. Sequenced sample: PBMCs. The receptors come from a human donor in good health (CMV status not recorded). Some clones in this sample may be carry-over from other donors' samples.

This clonotype appeared a few times. The chain recombines TRBV20-1 with TRBJ2-5; 7 bases align to TRBD2. Germline V CDR1 and CDR2: DFQATT, SNEGSKA (reference sequence). Germline trimming cut 0 bases from V and 5 bases from J; bases unmatched to any gene: 3. The CDR3 spans 13 residues. For the CDR3, the DNA is TGCAGTGCTAGAGAAGCGGGAATGGAGACCCAGTACTTC. It translates to CSAREAGMETQYF.

This clonotype was detected many times. The chain uses TRBV2 and TRBJ2-1; 7 bases are shared with TRBD1. The CDR3 is 14 residues long. Germline V lookup: CDR1 SNHLY, CDR2 FYNNEI. Germline trimming cut 9 bases from V and 4 bases from J; bases unmatched to any gene: 9. CDR3 DNA: TGTGCCAGGATGAGAGGGACAGATTACAATGAGCAGTTCTTC. It specifies CARMRGTDYNEQFF.

The chain couples TRBV19 to TRBJ1-2; no definite D call. Per germline, CDR1 LNHDA and CDR2 SQIVND (reference sequence). Trimming left V 0 bases short and J 8 bases short, with 13 bases between. The CDR3 covers 14 residues. The CDR3 nucleotides read TGTGCCAGTAGTATAGACACGGTCTCCAGAGGCTACACCTTC. Translating gives CASSIDTVSRGYTF. Together with reference TRBV19 and TRBJ1-2, the CDR3 gives the full variable domain: DGGITQSPKYLFRKEGQNVTLSCEQNLNHDAMYWYRQDPGQGLRLIYYSQIVNDFQKGDIAEGYSVSREKKESFPLTVTSAQKNPTAFYLCASSIDTVSRGYTFGSGTRLTVV.